A selection of T cell receptor beta chains follows, all from one sample in a study of cytomegalovirus exposure and HLA in healthy donors. Sequencing was performed with immunoSEQ multiplex PCR; in TCRdb, only in-frame clones are kept and a portion is missing. The sample has 71,000 or so clones; roughly 94% are singletons. Sequenced input: PBMCs. Receptors originate from a young man in good health and CMV-seropositive. CDR3s include the opening cysteine and the closing phenylalanine or tryptophan.

TRBV27	TRBJ1-1	CASSPSGNTEAFF
TRBV15	TRBJ1-1	CATSRDHSPNTEAFF
TRBV4-1	TRBJ1-1	CASSERQGAHAEAFF
TRBV15	TRBJ1-5	CAISRGQRNQPQHF
TRBV6-5	TRBJ2-7	CASRGGVTRSSEQYF
TRBV9	TRBJ2-3	CASSYPSGTDWDTQYF
TRBV9	TRBJ2-3	CASSVGIAGGPDTQYF
TRBV7-9	TRBJ2-2	CASSPTHATGERTGELFF
TRBV10-3	TRBJ2-7	CAISESTSAYEQYF
TRBV9	TRBJ2-1	CASSVDPGAYNEQFF
TRBV4-2	TRBJ2-7	CASATGTESYEQYF
TRBV9	TRBJ2-1	CASSARQGSTVFSYNEQFF
TRBV4-2	TRBJ1-5	CASGIDEAQPQHF
TRBV25-1	TRBJ2-2	CASSDGGQTGLYTGELFF
TRBV11-1	TRBJ2-1	CASSSTGISYNEQFF
TRBV19	TRBJ2-1	CASSQGLAGSREFF
TRBV7-2	TRBJ2-3	CASSLFGLAATDTQYF
TRBV11-3	TRBJ1-1	CASSLGGGNTEAFF
TRBV20-1	TRBJ2-5	CSAPETQYF
TRBV29-1	TRBJ2-5	CSANSGSSQETQYF
TRBV28	TRBJ2-1	CASSLQWNEQFF
TRBV19	TRBJ2-2	CASRGLAGKLGELFF
TRBV29-1	TRBJ2-7	CSVEPGQGTYEQYF
TRBV20-1	TRBJ2-1	CSARRENEQFF
TRBV5-4	TRBJ1-1	CASSLGQGARAFF
TRBV4-1	TRBJ1-5	CASSQVSNQPQHF
TRBV5-5	TRBJ2-3	CASSQSGRDYDTQYF
TRBV5-1	TRBJ2-1	CASSLAPTVSSYNEQFF
TRBV5-1	TRBJ2-5	CASSAGRWGQETQYF
TRBV19	TRBJ2-2	CASRDRDRHNTGELFF
TRBV20-1	TRBJ1-1	CSASSTEAFF
TRBV2	TRBJ1-3	CASKEGGVDTIYF
TRBV19	TRBJ1-2	CASSTGQTINYGYTF
TRBV6-5	TRBJ1-6	CASSYEESSYNSPLHF
TRBV10-1	TRBJ1-1	CASSESAGPDTEAFF
TRBV14	TRBJ2-3	CASSKRQGGSTDTQYF
TRBV4-1	TRBJ1-4	CASSLREGESEKLFF
TRBV18	TRBJ2-5	CASSPGETQYF
TRBV9	TRBJ2-3	CASSVATSGRIDTQYF
TRBV7-8	TRBJ2-1	CASSLRSTGGSRYIYNEQFF
TRBV9	TRBJ2-3	CASSPDTPADTQYF
TRBV15	TRBJ2-7	CATSSGQGLLEQYF
TRBV9	TRBJ2-2	CASSVPSGGSGPGELFF
TRBV18	TRBJ2-5	CASSPSNIQTQYF
TRBV5-1	TRBJ1-2	CASSPGTGQDYTF
TRBV27	TRBJ1-2	CASSPRGVLYGYTF
TRBV19	TRBJ2-7	CASGPGNYEQYF
TRBV5-4	TRBJ1-1	CASSLPRNTEAFF
TRBV5-6	TRBJ1-4	CASSLKLNEKLFF
TRBV11-3	TRBJ2-5	CASSFTGQETQYF
TRBV5-1	TRBJ2-7	CASSTASGSYYEQYF